The 27 T cell receptor beta chains presented below share a single source sample, sequenced in a study of sequential checkpoint blockade in melanoma. TCRdb's copy holds only in-frame clones and misses some; the assay was immunoSEQ multiplex PCR. The repertoire consists of around 13,000 clones, with roughly 70% occurring once and the leading ten covering around 25%. Treatment in this sample: randomized to nivolumab then ipilimumab (arm A) or the reverse (arm B). The material sequenced was CD8+ T cells sorted from blood (inferred from file names), taken from a patient given nivolumab and ipilimumab in sequence. These receptors came from a human donor with melanoma.

CDR3 sequence: CASSQLAGGKEQYF. As DNA, the CDR3 is TGCGCCAGCAGCCAACTAGCGGGAGGGAAGGAGCAGTACTTC. The V gene is TRBV4-3, the J gene TRBJ2-7, with TRBD2 matching over 12 bases. This CDR3 has 14 amino acids. Germline values: CDR1 LGHNA, CDR2 YSLEER. Trimming removed 2 bases from V and 7 bases from J; junction bases left unmatched: 3.

The gene calls are TRBV6-5 and TRBJ1-2; a weak D match, TRBD1 (5 bases). There are 15 residues in the CDR3. The V gene lost 2 bases and the J gene lost 4 bases, with 14 bases spanning the gap. Germline CDR1 reads MNHEY; CDR2 reads SVGAGI. CDR3 protein: CASSYQRDSPYGYTF. For the CDR3, the DNA is TGTGCCAGCAGTTACCAACGGGACTCCCCCTATGGCTACACCTTC.

V usage is TRBV4-1 and J usage is TRBJ2-3; TRBD1 aligns across 7 bases. Germline CDR1 MGHRA, CDR2 YSYEKL. This CDR3 spans 14 amino acids. The J segment lost 5 bases and the V segment lost 1 base, leaving 3 bases of the junction unmatched. CDR3 DNA sequence: TGCGCCAGCAGCCAAGTGACAGGGCAAGATACGCAGTATTTT. Its protein product is CASSQVTGQDTQYF.

V gene TRBV19 combines with J gene TRBJ1-5, with 8 positions matching TRBD1. CDR3 size: 15 residues. Germline CDR1 and CDR2: LNHDA and SQIVND (reference sequence). Germline trimming cut 3 bases from V and 4 bases from J; bases unmatched to any gene: 5. The CDR3 here is CASSMTGALNQPQHF. In DNA form, the CDR3 reads TGTGCCAGTAGTATGACAGGGGCCCTTAATCAGCCCCAGCATTTT.

The V call is TRBV4-2, the J call TRBJ2-3; 7 positions agree with TRBD2. The CDR3 runs to 15 residues. Germline V gives CDR1 LGHNA, CDR2 YNFKEQ. V lost 1 base, J lost 0 bases, and 1 base stayed unmatched. In DNA, the CDR3 is TGTGCCAGCAGCCAAGGGGGGGGTAGCACAGATACGCAGTATTTT. Amino acids: CASSQGGGSTDTQYF.

The chain employs TRBV13 and TRBJ2-1; 7 positions agree with TRBD2. Germline V lookup: CDR1 PRHDT, CDR2 FYEKMQ (reference sequence). J lost 6 bases, V lost 3 bases, and 8 bases had no gene match. The CDR3 is made up of 15 amino acids. The CDR3 region has the DNA TGTGCCAGCAGCTTGACTAGCTCCAAGGGCAATGAGCAGTTCTTC. The encoded protein is CASSLTSSKGNEQFF.

CDR3 coding DNA: TGTGCCAGCAGTCCCGGGAGGGCGAGCAATCAGCCCCAGCATTTT. This encodes CASSPGRASNQPQHF. J is TRBJ1-5 and V is TRBV6-6; D is unclear. The CDR3 sequence is 15 residues long. Germline lookup yields CDR1 MNHNY and CDR2 SVGAGI (reference sequence). V dropped 5 bases and J dropped 1 base, with 12 bases sitting between them.

The rearrangement links TRBV9 to TRBJ2-6; tentatively, D is TRBD1 (5 bases). Germline loops: CDR1 SGDLS, CDR2 YYNGEE. There are 18 residues in the CDR3. Trimming pared 0 bases from V and 0 bases from J, leaving 13 bases between. The chain's CDR3 is CASSVDGLGLSGANVLTF. The CDR3 DNA reads as TGTGCCAGCAGCGTAGATGGGTTGGGGCTCTCTGGGGCCAACGTCCTGACTTTC. The full variable domain, with the rest looked up from reference TRBV9 and TRBJ2-6, is DSGVTQTPKHLITATGQRVTLRCSPRSGDLSVYWYQQSLDQGLQFLIQYYNGEERAKGNILERFSAQQFPDLHSELNLSSLELGDSALYFCASSVDGLGLSGANVLTFGAGSRLTVL.

This clone is classed as medium-sized. V usage is TRBV5-5 and J usage is TRBJ1-2; 8 bases agree with TRBD1. This CDR3 region has 15 residues. J was trimmed by 4 bases and V by 0 bases; bases with no gene match: 5. Germline V gene sequence: CDR1 SGHKS, CDR2 YYEKEE (reference sequence). The CDR3 loop is CASSLENRGVYGYTF. The CDR3 nucleotides read TGTGCCAGCAGCTTGGAAAACAGGGGGGTCTATGGCTACACCTTC.

This chain links TRBV25-1 with TRBJ1-1; D not resolved. Trimming took off 1 base at V and 8 bases at J, with 8 bases between the two ends. Germline CDR1 reads MGHDK; CDR2 reads SYGVNS. There are 12 residues in the CDR3. CDR3 sequence: CASSELGNEAFF. The CDR3 nucleotides are TGTGCCAGCAGTGAATTGGGCAACGAAGCTTTCTTT.

This clone has just one count. As DNA, the CDR3 is TGTGCCAGCAGTGACCCCCTGGGGGGTCCCTACGAGCAGTACTTC. Encoded protein: CASSDPLGGPYEQYF. The chain uses TRBV2 and TRBJ2-7; a weak D match, TRBD2 (6 bases). Per the germline V gene, CDR1 is SNHLY and CDR2 is FYNNEI. The CDR3 runs 15 residues. V was pared by 3 bases and J by 2 bases, with 14 bases between.

The chain joins TRBV5-6 to TRBJ1-2; 7 bases align to TRBD1. After removal of 3 bases from V and 2 bases from J, the junction contained 4 bases not matched to a gene. The CDR3 runs 14 residues. CDR1 is SGHDT, CDR2 YYEEEE, per germline. In DNA form, the CDR3 reads TGTGCCAGCAGCTCGGGACAGCCCAACTATGGCTACACCTTC. As protein: CASSSGQPNYGYTF.

A few counts support this clone. The J gene is TRBJ1-1, the V gene TRBV7-9; D is unresolved. This CDR3 is built from 13 residues. CDR1 and CDR2 (germline): SEHNR, FQNEAQ (reference sequence). Trimming pared 6 bases from V and 1 base from J, leaving 9 bases between. CDR3: CASSSLGNTEAFF. CDR3 nucleotide sequence: TGTGCCAGCAGTTCCCTAGGGAACACTGAAGCTTTCTTT.

V and J are TRBV2 and TRBJ1-1; 8 bases agree with TRBD1. Germline CDR1 reads SNHLY; CDR2 reads FYNNEI. Losses at the gene ends were 6 bases for V and 0 bases for J; bases not matched to a gene: 6. This CDR3 comprises 15 residues. CDR3 in DNA: TGTGCCAGCAGGGAGGCAGGGGGCATGAACACTGAAGCTTTCTTT. The encoded protein is CASREAGGMNTEAFF.

J is TRBJ1-2 and V is TRBV27, with 10 bases fitting TRBD1. The CDR3 has 14 residues. V dropped 5 bases and J dropped 3; count of bases not matched to a gene: 3. Germline CDR1 MNHEY, CDR2 SMNVEV (reference sequence). The CDR3 sequence is CASSRDRGDYGYTF. CDR3 nucleotide sequence: TGTGCCAGCAGTAGGGACAGGGGTGACTATGGCTACACCTTC.

The genes are TRBV6-4 and TRBJ1-2, with D perhaps TRBD1 (6 bases). Germline-derived CDR1 and CDR2 are MRHNA and SNTAGT. This CDR3 has 13 residues. Between the trimmed V and J ends, which lost 4 bases and 8 bases, there was a span of 14 bases. The CDR3 DNA reads as TGTGCCAGCAGTGGGGCAGGGGCAGGAGGCTACACCTTC. This encodes CASSGAGAGGYTF.

The chain recombines TRBV5-4 with TRBJ1-2; 8 bases map to TRBD1. The CDR3 contains 15 residues. Losses at the gene ends were 0 bases for V and 4 bases for J; bases not matched to a gene: 5. CDR1 is SGHNT, CDR2 YYREEE, per germline (reference sequence). The DNA of the CDR3 is TGTGCCAGCAGCTTGGAAAACAGGGGGGTCTATGGCTACACCTTC. Translation: CASSLENRGVYGYTF.

The CDR3 loop reads CASSSLAGVYNEQFF. CDR3 coding DNA: TGTGCCAGCAGCTCCCTAGCGGGGGTCTACAATGAGCAGTTCTTC. The chain couples TRBV7-9 to TRBJ2-1; 10 positions match TRBD2. CDR1 is SEHNR and CDR2 is FQNEAQ in the germline V gene (reference sequence). Germline trimming cut 4 bases from V and 3 bases from J; bases unmatched to any gene: 3. CDR3 size: 15 residues.

This sequence joins TRBV27 and TRBJ2-2; 14 nucleotides align to TRBD2. This CDR3 comprises 19 residues. J lost 3 bases, V lost 8 bases, and 14 bases had no gene match. Looked up from germline, CDR1 is MNHEY and CDR2 is SMNVEV (reference sequence). CDR3 amino acids: CASRSGTSGRERYTGELFF. The CDR3 DNA reads as TGTGCCAGCCGCTCCGGGACTAGCGGGAGAGAAAGGTACACCGGGGAGCTGTTTTTT.

The chain combines TRBV10-3 with TRBJ2-3; D possibly corresponds to TRBD1 (6 bases). V dropped 2 bases and J dropped 4 bases, with 10 bases sitting between them. The germline gives CDR1 ENHRY, CDR2 SYGVKD. The CDR3 loop spans 14 amino acids. The CDR3 sequence is CAISENRAADTQYF. The CDR3 DNA reads TGTGCCATCAGTGAGAACAGGGCGGCAGATACGCAGTATTTT.

CDR3 residues: CASSIGGQAYGYTF. The CDR3 DNA is TGTGCCAGCAGTATAGGGGGACAGGCCTATGGCTACACCTTC. The V call is TRBV7-3, the J call TRBJ1-2; 8 nucleotides line up with TRBD1. The germline CDR1 and CDR2 sequences are SGHTA and FQGTGA. Unmatched junction bases numbered 7, after V lost 6 bases and J lost 4 bases. CDR3 length equals 14 residues. The whole variable domain, remainder taken from reference TRBV7-3 and TRBJ1-2, is GAGVSQTPSNKVTEKGKYVELRCDPISGHTALYWYRQSLGQGPEFLIYFQGTGAADDSGLPNDRFFAVRPEGSVSTLKIQRTERGDSAVYLCASSIGGQAYGYTFGSGTRLTVV.

This clone has only one observation. The chain links TRBV15 to TRBJ2-6, with D possibly matching TRBD1 (6 bases). The CDR3 consists of 15 residues. Trimming cost V 5 bases and J 4 bases, with 12 bases left between them. Germline CDR1 is LNHNV and CDR2 is YYDKDF (reference sequence). The CDR3 DNA follows: TGTGCCACCAGCGGCAGGGGAATGGGGGCCAACGTCCTGACTTTC. It yields the protein CATSGRGMGANVLTF. Variable domain in full (rest from reference TRBV15 and TRBJ2-6): DAMVIQNPRYQVTQFGKPVTLSCSQTLNHNVMYWYQQKSSQAPKLLFHYYDKDFNNEADTPDNFQSRRPNTSFCFLDIRSPGLGDTAMYLCATSGRGMGANVLTFGAGSRLTVL.

Here the CDR3 reads CASSLVPGSYNEQFF. CDR3 sequence (DNA): TGTGCCAGCAGCTTAGTTCCGGGGTCCTACAATGAGCAGTTCTTC. The chain recombines TRBV7-8 with TRBJ2-1; tentatively, D is TRBD2 (5 bases). CDR3 size: 15 residues. The V gene's germline CDR1 is SGHVS and CDR2 FQNEAQ. V lost 1 base and J lost 1, with 8 bases in between.

The chain is built from TRBV9 and TRBJ1-2, with TRBD1 matching 7 bases. The CDR3 totals 14 residues. CDR1 is SGDLS and CDR2 is YYNGEE in the germline V gene. Trimming took 2 bases from V and 2 from J; bases not matched to a gene: 3. CDR3 nucleotides: TGTGCCAGCAGCGTGGACAGGACAAACTATGGCTACACCTTC. Encoded protein: CASSVDRTNYGYTF. The full variable domain, rest sourced from reference TRBV9 and TRBJ1-2, is DSGVTQTPKHLITATGQRVTLRCSPRSGDLSVYWYQQSLDQGLQFLIQYYNGEERAKGNILERFSAQQFPDLHSELNLSSLELGDSALYFCASSVDRTNYGYTFGSGTRLTVV.

The V gene is TRBV5-1, the J gene TRBJ2-1, with D possibly matching TRBD2 (6 bases). V lost 0 bases and J lost 6, with 13 bases in between. In germline, CDR1 is SGHRS, CDR2 YFSETQ. This CDR3 is 15 amino acids long. In nucleotides, the CDR3 is TGCGCCAGCAGCTTGGAAAGGGTAGCGGCCAATGAGCAGTTCTTC. Amino acids: CASSLERVAANEQFF.

By share, this clone counts as medium-sized. This chain joins TRBV19 and TRBJ2-1; D perhaps matches TRBD2 (6 bases). V lost 1 base and J lost 7, with 8 bases in between. CDR1 LNHDA and CDR2 SQIVND come from the germline V gene (reference sequence). The CDR3 sequence is 13 residues long. CDR3 region: CASSIGGRNEQFF. In DNA form, the CDR3 reads TGTGCCAGTAGTATAGGGGGGAGGAATGAGCAGTTCTTC. The full variable domain, completed using reference TRBV19 and TRBJ2-1, is DGGITQSPKYLFRKEGQNVTLSCEQNLNHDAMYWYRQDPGQGLRLIYYSQIVNDFQKGDIAEGYSVSREKKESFPLTVTSAQKNPTAFYLCASSIGGRNEQFFGPGTRLTVL.

Remarks on this clone: Other DNA sequences from this sample encode an identical CDR3 as well. The chain employs TRBV6-6 and TRBJ1-5, with D maybe TRBD1 (5 bases). V shed 2 bases and J shed 2 bases, with 13 bases lying between them. Looked up from germline, CDR1 is MNHNY and CDR2 is SVGAGI (reference sequence). The CDR3 has 16 residues. CDR3 in amino acids: CASSYPWTGGNQPQHF. CDR3 bases: TGTGCCAGCAGTTACCCCTGGACGGGGGGCAATCAGCCCCAGCATTTT.